This paragraph covers one T cell receptor beta chain sequence. This specimen belongs to a study of blood T cell repertoires in COVID-19. Turning to the study itself: Samples of COVID-19 (acute and convalescent) were obtained from the United States, Italy and Spain.

In the original analysis: Estimation of nucleated cell counts relied on the amplification of reference gene primers. Assay used: immunoSEQ multiplex PCR; TCRdb lists only in-frame clones, some missing. The V and J calls and clone size were taken over from that table, and D and trimming were inferred from the DNA. Among 200,000 to 300,000 clones listed, roughly 84% were seen once. The CDR3 contains 11 residues. The germline V gene encodes CDR1 LGHDT and CDR2 YNNKEL (reference sequence). Trimming removed 3 bases at V and 8 bases at J, with 5 bases between. The V and J genes are TRBV3-1 (or the pseudogene TRBV3-2) and TRBJ2-1; unclear D gene. This clonotype originated in a man aged 60 to 69 with acute or convalescent COVID-19. Sequenced: peripheral blood. This CDR3 is CASSQLYEQFF. CDR3 nucleotide sequence: TGTGCCAGCAGCCAGTTATATGAGCAGTTCTTC.